This passage covers 3 T cell receptor beta chains from one sample sequenced in a study of control samples from healthy donors and cancer patients (dated by TCRdb to the early 2020s). Library preparation employed the immunoSEQ multiplex PCR assay. The table was pulled from immuneACCESS by TCRdb, which kept in-frame rearrangements only. Such tables lose some clones; where checked, under half of the loss comes from unresolved V genes, and the rest has no known cause. For this sample the table gives about 160,000 clones, of which roughly 94% were detected only once. Jointly, the top ten make up 14% of the sample. Sequencing used PBMCs. The origin of the receptors is a man aged 55 to 70 with colorectal cancer.

This chain links TRBV4-3 with TRBJ2-2, with D unresolved. V lost 2 bases to trimming and J lost 6 bases, with 7 bases between them. Germline V lookup: CDR1 LGHNA, CDR2 YSLEER. This CDR3 has 13 residues. CDR3 loop: CASSQPKPGELFF. As DNA, the CDR3 is TGCGCCAGCAGCCAACCAAAACCCGGGGAGCTGTTTTTT.

The chain links TRBV19 to TRBJ2-1; TRBD1 matches 10 bases. The J segment lost 8 bases and the V segment lost 0 bases, leaving 7 bases of the junction unmatched. Germline assignment: CDR1 LNHDA and CDR2 SQIVND (reference sequence). The CDR3 covers 16 residues. CDR3 amino acids: CASSIDQGTGDDEQFF. The CDR3 DNA reads TGTGCCAGTAGTATAGATCAGGGGACAGGGGACGATGAGCAGTTCTTC.

This clone was detected only once. The chain links TRBV11-2 to TRBJ1-4; D is possibly TRBD1 (6 bases). Germline loops: CDR1 SGHAT, CDR2 FQNNGV. Trimming removed 1 base from V and 4 bases from J, with 13 bases in between. CDR3 size: 16 residues. The CDR3 sequence is CASSLVGQFFNEKLFF. Here the CDR3 DNA reads TGTGCCAGCAGCTTAGTAGGACAGTTCTTTAATGAAAAACTGTTTTTT.